This T cell receptor beta chain was sequenced for a study of cytomegalovirus exposure and HLA in healthy donors. It was healthy bone marrow donors who served as donors. Trimming cost V 5 bases and J 2 bases; bases outside gene matches: 18. The CDR3 runs to 20 residues. The germline V gene has CDR1 MDHEN and CDR2 SYDVKM. In the PCR, 60 Vbeta and 13 Jbeta primers were used. Method: immunoSEQ multiplex PCR; TCRdb's copy keeps in-frame clones and lacks some. Here the sample spans some 130,000 clones, about 81% being singletons. Sample: PBMCs. V gene TRBV28 combines with J gene TRBJ2-3; TRBD1 aligns across 11 bases. This clonotype was obtained from a woman aged 40-49 years in good health and CMV-seropositive. The CDR3 DNA is TGTGCCAGCAGTGGACAGGGGGCGAGGCGGGAGGTCGAGTACACAGATACGCAGTATTTT. Its protein product is CASSGQGARREVEYTDTQYF.